This T cell receptor (beta chain) was sequenced for a study of technical replicates of blood from several donors. Germline lookup yields CDR1 SEHNR and CDR2 FQNEAQ (reference sequence). V gave up 5 bases and J gave up 12 bases, with 8 bases separating them. The CDR3 runs 10 residues. TCRdb keeps only in-frame clones here, not all; method: immunoSEQ multiplex PCR. Of some 60,000 clones in the sample, just under 90% were seen once. The sequence derives from a human donor in good health. Some clones in this sample may be carry-over from other donors' samples. The J gene is TRBJ2-1, the V gene TRBV7-9; D possibly corresponds to TRBD2 (5 bases). The sequencing input was PBMCs. CDR3 DNA sequence: TGTGCCAGCAGCGGGAGCCGGCAGTTCTTC. It encodes CASSGSRQFF.